The T cell receptor (beta chain) described here comes from a study of shared clonotypes between healthy human individuals. Regarding the study as a whole: It was the few donors that limited the genetic and exposure-history diversity represented.

Germline V gives CDR1 SNHLY, CDR2 FYNNEI. V lost 7 bases to trimming and J lost 5 bases; unmatched junction nucleotides: 7. The CDR3 consists of 13 residues. The CD4+ fraction was divided into a CD45RA+ naive subset and a CD45RA-negative memory subset. Details on this clone: Its antigen is unidentified.

The repertoire was sequenced with immunoSEQ multiplex PCR; TCRdb's copy has only in-frame clones and lacks some. The sample consists of 2 million to 3 million clones, 80% to 95% of them appearing once. Material for sequencing was naive CD4+ T cells from PBMCs. Subset here: CD45RA+ positively selected. This receptor was obtained from a man younger than 35 in good health. Some clones in this sample may be carry-over from other donors' samples. The genes are TRBV2 and TRBJ2-7; 8 bases line up with TRBD1. The CDR3 is CASTRTGFDEQYF. Written as DNA, the CDR3 is TGTGCCAGCACGCGGACAGGGTTCGACGAGCAGTACTTC.